Listed here is a single T cell receptor beta chain. Its antigen is unidentified. This specimen belongs to a study of Tregs in tolerant kidney transplant recipients. Overall study findings and caveats: Tolerant patients' donor-specific Tregs expanded beyond overall Tregs, suggesting antigen-driven growth. Findings come from small patient numbers and require larger validation. Activated donor B cell expansion appeared to reveal the most relevant donor-specific TCRbeta repertoire.

V lost 3 bases and J lost 6; bases outside the gene matches: 8. Germline V gene data show CDR1 as GTSNPN and CDR2 as SVGIG (reference sequence). This CDR3 region has 13 residues. Clones were read by immunoSEQ multiplex PCR, and TCRdb kept only the in-frame ones, dropping some. This sample has tens of thousands of clones, with about 91% found just once. The nonmyeloablative bone marrow transplants came from related graft donors, with transient mixed chimerism. Unstimulated Tregs (CD4+CD25+CD127-) and CD4+CD25- non-Tregs were sorted from PBMCs. Sequencing used CD4+ T cells from blood (PBMCs), obtained 24 months after the transplant. V gene TRBV30 combines with J gene TRBJ2-7; 7 bases match TRBD1. This receptor was taken from a human patient who received a combined kidney and bone marrow transplant. Some T cells may be supplied by the graft donor. CDR3 DNA sequence: TGTGCCTGGAGCCTTATGGCAGGGGGCGAGCAGTACTTC. Protein sequence: CAWSLMAGGEQYF.